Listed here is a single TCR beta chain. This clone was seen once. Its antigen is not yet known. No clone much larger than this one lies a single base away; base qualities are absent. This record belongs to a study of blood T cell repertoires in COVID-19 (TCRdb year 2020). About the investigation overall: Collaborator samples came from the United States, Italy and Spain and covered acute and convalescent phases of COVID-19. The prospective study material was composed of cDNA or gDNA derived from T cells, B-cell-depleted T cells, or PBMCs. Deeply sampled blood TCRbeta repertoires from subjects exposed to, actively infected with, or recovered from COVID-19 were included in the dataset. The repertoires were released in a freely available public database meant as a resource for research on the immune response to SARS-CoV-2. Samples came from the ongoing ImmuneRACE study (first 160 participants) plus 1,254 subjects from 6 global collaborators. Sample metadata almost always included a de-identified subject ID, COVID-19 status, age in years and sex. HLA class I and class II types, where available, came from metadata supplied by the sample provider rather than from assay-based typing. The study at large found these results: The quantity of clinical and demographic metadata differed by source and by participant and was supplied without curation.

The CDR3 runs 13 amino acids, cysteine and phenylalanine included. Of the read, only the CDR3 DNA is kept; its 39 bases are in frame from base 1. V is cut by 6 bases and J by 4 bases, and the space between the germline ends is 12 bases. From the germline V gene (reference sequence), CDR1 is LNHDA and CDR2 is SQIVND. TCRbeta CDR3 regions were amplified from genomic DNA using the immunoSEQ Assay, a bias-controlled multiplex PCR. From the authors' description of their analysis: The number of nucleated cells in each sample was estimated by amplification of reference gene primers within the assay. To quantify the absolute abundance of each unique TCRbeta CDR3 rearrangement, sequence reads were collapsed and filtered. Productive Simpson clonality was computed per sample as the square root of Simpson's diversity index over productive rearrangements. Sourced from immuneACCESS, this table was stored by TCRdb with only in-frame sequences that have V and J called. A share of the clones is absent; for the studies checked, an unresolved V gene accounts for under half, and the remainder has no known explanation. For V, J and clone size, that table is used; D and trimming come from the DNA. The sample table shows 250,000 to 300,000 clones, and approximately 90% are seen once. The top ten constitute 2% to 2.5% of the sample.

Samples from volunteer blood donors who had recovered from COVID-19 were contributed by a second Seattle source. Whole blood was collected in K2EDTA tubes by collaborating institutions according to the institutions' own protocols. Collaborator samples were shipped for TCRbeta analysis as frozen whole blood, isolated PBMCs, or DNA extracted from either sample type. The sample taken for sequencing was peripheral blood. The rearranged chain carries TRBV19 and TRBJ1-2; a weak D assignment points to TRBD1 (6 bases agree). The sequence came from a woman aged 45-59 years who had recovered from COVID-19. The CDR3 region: CASRERGTYGYTF. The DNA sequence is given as TGTGCCAGTAGGGAGAGGGGGACCTATGGCTACACCTTC.